The present T cell receptor beta chain was sequenced within a study of metastatic and nonmetastatic thyroid tumors. As for the study in general: Peripheral blood and tumor or nodule samples from malignant and benign thyroid patients were compared.

Prior to thyroid surgery, none of the patients had received any treatment. How the authors handled the data: Construction of a distant-metastasis classifier for papillary thyroid cancer relied on CDR3 differences across clinicopathological groups. Using MiXCR, TCRdb re-called clones from the PCR reads. These V and J calls rely on TCRdb rather than the paper's analysis. This table has about 16,000 clones, 30% to 40% appearing once. This CDR3 has 12 residues. The V gene lost 7 bases and the J gene lost 4 bases, with 14 bases spanning the gap. The V gene's germline CDR1 is GTSNPN and CDR2 SVGIG (reference sequence).

The sequence was obtained from a male donor with papillary thyroid cancer or a benign thyroid nodule (not recorded which). Some clones in this sample may be carry-over from other donors' samples. The sequencing sample was made of tumor tissue. V is TRBV30 and J is TRBJ2-7; either TRBD1 or TRBD2 may fit D (5 bases each). Here the CDR3 reads CASTGTGYEQYF. The CDR3 nucleotides are TGTGCCTCCACCGGGACGGGATACGAGCAGTACTTC.